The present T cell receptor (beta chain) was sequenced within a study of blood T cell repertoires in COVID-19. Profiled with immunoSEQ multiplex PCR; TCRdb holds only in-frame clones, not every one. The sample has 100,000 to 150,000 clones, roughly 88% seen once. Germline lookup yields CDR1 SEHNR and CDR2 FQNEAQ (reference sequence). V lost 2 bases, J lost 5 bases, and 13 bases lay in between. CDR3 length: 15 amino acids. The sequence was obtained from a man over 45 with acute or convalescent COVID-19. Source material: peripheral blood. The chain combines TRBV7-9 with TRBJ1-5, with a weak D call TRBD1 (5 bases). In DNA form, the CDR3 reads TGTGCCAGCAGCTTAAGTGCAGGGCTTCATCAGCCCCAGCATTTT. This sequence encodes CASSLSAGLHQPQHF.